The 7 T cell receptor beta chains below come from one sample, sequenced in a study of blood T cell repertoires in COVID-19. Data came from immunoSEQ multiplex PCR; TCRdb stores just in-frame clones and leaves some out. The table records 100,000 to 150,000 clones, roughly 80% of them present only once. The source material was peripheral blood. These receptors all stem from a man in his fifties or sixties with acute or convalescent COVID-19.

The chain employs TRBV2 and TRBJ2-1; 7 nucleotides match TRBD2. Germline CDR1 reads SNHLY; CDR2 reads FYNNEI. This CDR3 has 14 amino acids. J lost 5 bases, V lost 5 bases, and 6 bases had no gene match. The CDR3 protein is CASSPRDYNNEQFF. The CDR3 DNA is TGTGCCAGCAGTCCCAGGGACTATAACAATGAGCAGTTCTTC.

The chain links TRBV5-1 to TRBJ2-3, with 11 positions matching TRBD2. Germline V CDR1 and CDR2: SGHRS, YFSETQ. The CDR3 is made up of 17 amino acids. V was pared by 0 bases and J by 4 bases, with 7 bases of the junction left unmatched. CDR3 amino acids: CASSLVVAGGPADTQYF. The CDR3 nucleotides are TGCGCCAGCAGCTTGGTGGTAGCGGGGGGGCCCGCAGATACGCAGTATTTT. The variable domain in full, completed from reference TRBV5-1 and TRBJ2-3, reads KAGVTQTPRYLIKTRGQQVTLSCSPISGHRSVSWYQQTPGQGLQFLFEYFSETQRNKGNFPGRFSGRQFSNSRSEMNVSTLELGDSALYLCASSLVVAGGPADTQYFGPGTRLTVL.

This clone was detected only once. The chain combines TRBV3-1 (or the pseudogene TRBV3-2) with TRBJ1-1; a possible D gene is TRBD1 (5 bases). This CDR3 contains 16 residues. Between the trimmed V and J ends, which lost 0 bases and 5 bases, there was a span of 16 bases. CDR1 LGHDT and CDR2 YNNKEL come from the germline V gene (reference sequence). In DNA, the CDR3 is TGTGCCAGCAGCCAAGATTGGAGGGGACGGGAAACTGAAGCTTTCTTT. As protein: CASSQDWRGRETEAFF.

This clone appeared a single time. This sequence joins TRBV18 and TRBJ2-3; perhaps TRBD2 as D (5 bases). The V end was cut by 1 base, the J end by 2 bases, with 10 bases between. The germline gives CDR1 KGHSH, CDR2 LQKENI. The CDR3 consists of 15 residues. The CDR3 loop reads CASSPRAGPTDTQYF. Written as DNA, the CDR3 is TGTGCCAGCTCACCACGGGCGGGTCCCACAGATACGCAGTATTTT.

The chain couples TRBV5-4 to TRBJ2-2, with 10 positions matching TRBD1. Germline-derived CDR1 and CDR2 are SGHNT and YYREEE (reference sequence). The CDR3 runs to 16 residues. The junction had 5 bases not matched to a gene; V was cut back by 4 bases and J by 2 bases. The CDR3 loop is CASSIGQGGNTGELFF. The CDR3 nucleotides are TGTGCCAGCAGCATAGGACAGGGGGGCAACACCGGGGAGCTGTTTTTT.

The CDR3 coding sequence is TGCGCCAGCAGCTTGACCAGCGGGGGGGTTTCTCGTAGCGCAGATACGCAGTATTTT. Its protein product is CASSLTSGGVSRSADTQYF. V gene TRBV5-1 combines with J gene TRBJ2-3, with 10 bases that match TRBD2. CDR1 and CDR2 (germline): SGHRS, YFSETQ. V gave up 1 base and J gave up 4 bases; unmatched junction bases: 15. CDR3 length: 19 amino acids.

The V gene is TRBV9, the J gene TRBJ1-4, with D uncertain. CDR3 length: 15 residues. Trimming removed 3 bases from V and 0 bases from J, with 9 bases in between. Germline CDR1 SGDLS, CDR2 YYNGEE. CDR3 sequence reads: CASSGRGSTNEKLFF. CDR3 nucleotide sequence: TGTGCCAGCAGCGGACGGGGATCAACTAATGAAAAACTGTTTTTT. Based on the CDR3 plus reference TRBV9 and TRBJ1-4, the full variable domain is DSGVTQTPKHLITATGQRVTLRCSPRSGDLSVYWYQQSLDQGLQFLIQYYNGEERAKGNILERFSAQQFPDLHSELNLSSLELGDSALYFCASSGRGSTNEKLFFGSGTQLSVL.